The 27 T cell receptor beta chains in this list originate from one sample, sequenced in a study of cytomegalovirus exposure and HLA in healthy donors. Primers included in the PCR were 60 Vbeta and 13 Jbeta primers. Produced via immunoSEQ multiplex PCR; TCRdb's table is partial and in-frame only. In the table there are about 160,000 clones, roughly 79% of which are singletons. Sequenced sample: PBMCs. Source of these receptors: a woman between 45 and 65 years old in good health and CMV-seropositive.

The genes are TRBV5-6 and TRBJ2-1; no clear D. This CDR3 is 12 amino acids long. Trimming shortened V by 0 bases and J by 8 bases, and 6 bases separated the two germline ends. The germline V gene encodes CDR1 SGHDT and CDR2 YYEEEE. CDR3 sequence: CASSLAVYEQFF. DNA of the CDR3: TGTGCCAGCAGCTTGGCCGTATATGAGCAGTTCTTC.

Turning to this clone: An end of the junction differs from the germline gene, which may be a read error. The chain joins TRBV7-7 to TRBJ1-5, with 8 bases aligning to TRBD1. The CDR3 length is 16 residues. The germline gives CDR1 SSHAT, CDR2 FNYEAQ (reference sequence). The CDR3 nucleotides read TGTGCTAGCAGCTCCGTCGACAGGGGTAGTAATCAGCCCCAGCATTTT. As protein: CASSSVDRGSNQPQHF.

The chain recombines TRBV11-2 with TRBJ1-1, with D possibly being TRBD1 (6 bases). This CDR3 comprises 15 residues. V lost 5 bases and J lost 0, with 13 bases in between. Germline CDR1 and CDR2: SGHAT and FQNNGV. CDR3 residues: CASSVRDNMNTEAFF. DNA for the CDR3: TGTGCCAGCAGCGTACGGGACAACATGAACACTGAAGCTTTCTTT. Full variable domain (outside the CDR3, taken from reference TRBV11-2 and TRBJ1-1): EAGVAQSPRYKIIEKRQSVAFWCNPISGHATLYWYQQILGQGPKLLIQFQNNGVVDDSQLPKDRFSAERLKGVDSTLKIQPAKLEDSAVYLCASSVRDNMNTEAFFGQGTRLTVV.

This clone was seen only once. The chain employs TRBV7-9 and TRBJ2-6; the D gene is possibly TRBD2 (5 bases). Germline V lookup: CDR1 SEHNR, CDR2 FQNEAQ (reference sequence). Trimming took 1 base from V and 2 from J, leaving 6 bases between them. The CDR3 contains 15 residues. The CDR3 here is CASSLGRAGANVLTF. CDR3 nucleotides: TGTGCCAGCAGCTTAGGGCGGGCTGGGGCCAACGTCCTGACTTTC.

This chain uses TRBV4-3 with TRBJ2-3; 11 bases map to TRBD2. Trimming removed 1 base from V and 5 bases from J; junction bases left unmatched: 5. The germline CDR1 and CDR2 sequences are LGHNA and YSLEER. The CDR3 covers 16 residues. The CDR3 DNA reads TGCGCCAGCAGCCAAGCGGGACTAGCGGTCCGAGATACGCAGTATTTT. Translating it yields CASSQAGLAVRDTQYF.

This chain joins TRBV7-2 and TRBJ2-2; TRBD1 is a possible D gene (5 bases). Per germline, CDR1 SGHTA and CDR2 FQGNSA. CDR3 length equals 14 residues. Trimming pared 4 bases from V and 6 bases from J, leaving 12 bases between. CDR3 amino acids: CASSWGPAAGELFF. In DNA form, the CDR3 reads TGTGCCAGCAGCTGGGGCCCGGCGGCCGGGGAGCTGTTTTTT.

This chain uses TRBV18 with TRBJ1-5, with D uncertain. The V and J ends lost 3 bases and 4 bases respectively, with 10 bases between them. CDR1 is KGHSH and CDR2 is LQKENI in the germline V gene. There are 14 residues in the CDR3. CDR3 region: CASSPERGNQPQHF. CDR3 coding DNA: TGTGCCAGCTCACCCGAGCGGGGAAATCAGCCCCAGCATTTT.

As to this clone: This sample includes further DNA sequences coding for the same CDR3. The chain couples TRBV15 to TRBJ1-5; no clear D gene. Trimming shortened V by 0 bases and J by 4 bases, and 10 bases separated the two germline ends. The CDR3 runs to 15 residues. Looked up from germline, CDR1 is LNHNV and CDR2 is YYDKDF (reference sequence). In DNA form, the CDR3 reads TGTGCCACCAGCAGAGACCCGGGGAGTAATCAGCCCCAGCATTTT. Amino acids: CATSRDPGSNQPQHF. The full variable domain, rest sourced from reference TRBV15 and TRBJ1-5, is DAMVIQNPRYQVTQFGKPVTLSCSQTLNHNVMYWYQQKSSQAPKLLFHYYDKDFNNEADTPDNFQSRRPNTSFCFLDIRSPGLGDTAMYLCATSRDPGSNQPQHFGDGTRLSIL.

The chain is built from TRBV11-2 and TRBJ2-6; 7 nucleotides align to TRBD1. Unmatched junction bases numbered 5, after V lost 10 bases and J lost 2 bases. The CDR3 runs to 14 residues. Germline CDR1 is SGHAT and CDR2 is FQNNGV. The CDR3 sequence: CATTGWTGANVLTF. DNA of the CDR3: TGTGCCACGACAGGGTGGACTGGGGCCAACGTCCTGACTTTC.

V usage is TRBV18 and J usage is TRBJ2-3; perhaps TRBD1 as D (5 bases). This CDR3 has 15 amino acids. Trimming removed 1 base from V and 4 bases from J, with 12 bases in between. The V gene's germline CDR1 is KGHSH and CDR2 LQKENI. The DNA of the CDR3 is TGTGCCAGCTCACCACTCGCCAGGGTACCAGATACGCAGTATTTT. Translated: CASSPLARVPDTQYF.

The chain uses TRBV2 and TRBJ2-5, with 7 bases that match TRBD1. This CDR3 region has 15 residues. After removal of 6 bases from V and 1 base from J, the junction contained 8 bases not matched to a gene. Per germline, CDR1 SNHLY and CDR2 FYNNEI. The CDR3 loop reads CASRITGASQETQYF. CDR3 coding DNA: TGTGCCAGCAGAATCACAGGGGCCTCCCAAGAGACCCAGTACTTC. Looking up the rest from reference TRBV2 and TRBJ2-5 gives the full variable domain: EPEVTQTPSHQVTQMGQEVILRCVPISNHLYFYWYRQILGQKVEFLVSFYNNEISEKSEIFDDQFSVERPDGSNFTLKIRSTKLEDSAMYFCASRITGASQETQYFGPGTRLLVL.

The V gene is TRBV5-1, the J gene TRBJ2-2; no firm D call. V gave up 7 bases and J gave up 3 bases, with 13 bases separating them. This CDR3 region has 14 residues. Per the germline V gene, CDR1 is SGHRS and CDR2 is YFSETQ. CDR3 coding DNA: TGCGCCAGCCTACCAACGGTAGACACCGGGGAGCTGTTTTTT. This codes for CASLPTVDTGELFF.

The V and J genes are TRBV9 and TRBJ2-5; TRBD1 agrees at 7 bases. With 4 bases clipped from V and 0 bases from J, the junction kept 3 bases outside the gene matches. The CDR3 totals 14 residues. Germline V gives CDR1 SGDLS, CDR2 YYNGEE. In DNA, the CDR3 is TGTGCCAGCAGCCAGACAGGGCACCAAGAGACCCAGTACTTC. This gives the protein CASSQTGHQETQYF.

The chain links TRBV7-2 to TRBJ2-1, with 8 bases matching TRBD1. V was clipped by 5 bases and J by 9 bases; unmatched bases: 6. CDR1 SGHTA and CDR2 FQGNSA come from the germline V gene. The CDR3 loop spans 13 amino acids. The CDR3, as DNA: TGTGCCAGCAGCCCAGGACAGGGCGGTGAGCAGTTCTTC. Its translation is CASSPGQGGEQFF. Supplemented by reference TRBV7-2 and TRBJ2-1, the full variable domain reads GAGVSQSPSNKVTEKGKDVELRCDPISGHTALYWYRQSLGQGLEFLIYFQGNSAPDKSGLPSDRFSAERTGGSVSTLTIQRTQQEDSAVYLCASSPGQGGEQFFGPGTRLTVL.

CDR3 loop: CASSPPTGLDTEAFF. CDR3 nucleotide sequence: TGTGCCAGCAGCCCCCCCACAGGTCTCGACACTGAAGCTTTCTTT. The chain recombines TRBV25-1 with TRBJ1-1; D may be TRBD1 (5 bases). From germline, CDR1 is MGHDK and CDR2 SYGVNS. This CDR3 region has 15 residues. V dropped 6 bases and J dropped 3 bases, with 17 bases sitting between them.

The chain combines TRBV5-1 with TRBJ2-7, with 7 bases lining up with TRBD2. Trimming took 4 bases from V and 4 from J; bases not matched to a gene: 5. The CDR3 has 13 residues. Germline V gene data show CDR1 as SGHRS and CDR2 as YFSETQ. The CDR3 spells CASSRGEGYEQYF. The CDR3 nucleotides read TGCGCCAGCAGCAGAGGGGAGGGATACGAGCAGTACTTC.

This chain connects TRBV29-1 to TRBJ1-1, with 8 positions matching TRBD1. The CDR3 extends over 12 amino acids. Trimming cost V 7 bases and J 5 bases; bases outside gene matches: 6. Per germline, CDR1 SQVTM and CDR2 ANQGSEA. This chain's CDR3 is CSGRTGRTEAFF. In nucleotides, the CDR3 is TGCAGCGGCCGGACAGGGCGGACTGAAGCTTTCTTT.

The chain combines TRBV7-6 with TRBJ1-3; 7 bases are a match to TRBD1. There are 14 residues in the CDR3. Germline V lookup: CDR1 SGHVS, CDR2 FNYEAQ. Losses at the gene ends were 3 bases for V and 3 bases for J; bases not matched to a gene: 2. CDR3 coding DNA: TGTGCCAGCAGCTTGACAGGGAATGGAAACACCATATATTTT. It yields the protein CASSLTGNGNTIYF.

The chain couples TRBV7-9 to TRBJ2-3, with D uncertain. The CDR3 spans 14 residues. CDR1 is SEHNR, CDR2 FQNEAQ, per germline (reference sequence). Trimming left V 5 bases short and J 0 bases short, with 9 bases between. CDR3 coding DNA: TGTGCCAGCAGCCCGACACAGAGCACAGATACGCAGTATTTT. It yields the protein CASSPTQSTDTQYF.

This clone occurred once. V gene TRBV28 combines with J gene TRBJ1-1, with 8 bases matching TRBD1. The CDR3 runs 15 residues. Germline trimming cut 5 bases from V and 7 bases from J; bases unmatched to any gene: 12. In germline, CDR1 is MDHEN, CDR2 SYDVKM. The CDR3 protein is CASSRISGGANEAFF. In nucleotides, the CDR3 is TGTGCCAGCAGTCGAATTTCAGGGGGCGCAAATGAAGCTTTCTTT.

The chain has TRBV19 and TRBJ1-5; 8 nucleotides line up with TRBD1. Germline lookup yields CDR1 LNHDA and CDR2 SQIVND (reference sequence). Trimming removed 4 bases from V and 3 bases from J; junction bases left unmatched: 2. This CDR3 region has 14 residues. The CDR3 DNA is TGTGCCAGTAGTAACAGGGGGATCAATCAGCCCCAGCATTTT. It codes for CASSNRGINQPQHF. Full variable domain (missing parts from reference TRBV19 and TRBJ1-5): DGGITQSPKYLFRKEGQNVTLSCEQNLNHDAMYWYRQDPGQGLRLIYYSQIVNDFQKGDIAEGYSVSREKKESFPLTVTSAQKNPTAFYLCASSNRGINQPQHFGDGTRLSIL.

This chain uses TRBV20-1 with TRBJ2-7, with a tentative D call TRBD2 (5 bases). Germline V gives CDR1 DFQATT, CDR2 SNEGSKA (reference sequence). V was trimmed by 6 bases and J by 7 bases, leaving 13 bases between them. This CDR3 comprises 11 residues. The CDR3, as DNA: TGCAGTGCGCGGGCCAACACTGAGCAGTACTTC. It encodes CSARANTEQYF.

This clone was counted a few times. This chain links TRBV6-5 with TRBJ2-1; D perhaps matches TRBD2 (6 bases). V was cut by 8 bases and J by 2 bases, with 16 bases left in between. Germline lookup yields CDR1 MNHEY and CDR2 SVGAGI. This CDR3 has 15 residues. The CDR3 sequence: CASGGIGSPYNEQFF. CDR3 DNA sequence: TGTGCCAGCGGGGGAATCGGGAGCCCCTACAATGAGCAGTTCTTC.

This chain links TRBV5-6 with TRBJ1-3; no firm D call. Trimming shortened V by 0 bases and J by 3 bases, and 10 bases separated the two germline ends. This CDR3 is 15 amino acids long. The germline V gene encodes CDR1 SGHDT and CDR2 YYEEEE. The CDR3: CASSLGGGLGNTIYF. The CDR3 DNA follows: TGTGCCAGCAGCTTGGGTGGAGGCCTTGGAAACACCATATATTTT.

The rearrangement links TRBV6-7 to TRBJ2-7, with 8 bases lining up with TRBD2. TRBV6-7 qualifies as an ORF whose function is uncertain. Trimming at V came to 7 bases and at J to 2 bases, leaving 25 bases not matched to a gene. This CDR3 region has 20 residues. Here the CDR3 reads CASTHGGPREVKAGPYEQYF. The CDR3 DNA follows: TGTGCCAGCACACACGGAGGGCCGCGGGAGGTTAAAGCCGGCCCCTACGAGCAGTACTTC.

This clone has a single count. The rearrangement joins TRBV6-5 to TRBJ2-5; a weak D match, TRBD2 (6 bases). Per the germline V gene, CDR1 is MNHEY and CDR2 is SVGAGI. V was pared by 8 bases and J by 4 bases, with 11 bases between. This CDR3 spans 12 amino acids. The CDR3, as DNA: TGTGCCAGCGCCAGGAGGGGAGAGACCCAGTACTTC. Translation gives CASARRGETQYF.

The chain has TRBV4-1 and TRBJ2-2, with D possibly being TRBD2 (6 bases). The germline V gene has CDR1 MGHRA and CDR2 YSYEKL. V was clipped by 1 base and J by 3 bases, with 9 bases between them. The CDR3 runs 15 residues. CDR3 region: CASSQVGGDTGELFF. Here the CDR3 DNA reads TGCGCCAGCAGCCAAGTCGGGGGAGACACCGGGGAGCTGTTTTTT.